Below, 4 T cell receptor beta chains from the same sample are listed, as sequenced in a study of shared clonotypes between healthy human individuals. Method: immunoSEQ multiplex PCR; TCRdb's copy keeps in-frame clones and lacks some. The table has a few million clones, around nine tenths seen once; the top ten hold 0.11% to 0.15%. The sequencing sample was made of naive CD4+ T cells sorted from blood. Specified subset: CD45RA+ positively selected. The source of these receptors is a man younger than 30 in good health.

With regard to this clone: Other nucleotide sequences in the sample specify the same CDR3. The CDR3 coding sequence is TGCGCCAGCAGCTTGAGACCAGAACCGTCCGAGCAGTACTTC. This codes for CASSLRPEPSEQYF. This chain links TRBV5-1 with TRBJ2-7; D is undetermined. In germline, CDR1 is SGHRS, CDR2 YFSETQ. V lost 1 base to trimming and J lost 6 bases, with 14 bases between them. The CDR3 has 14 amino acids.

The count of this clone is one. The chain links TRBV6-5 to TRBJ2-7; the match to TRBD2 covers 11 bases. This CDR3 has 15 residues. Germline V CDR1 and CDR2: MNHEY, SVGAGI. J was trimmed by 7 bases and V by 0 bases; bases with no gene match: 5. CDR3: CASSYSGLAVMEQYF. In DNA, the CDR3 is TGTGCCAGCAGTTACTCGGGACTAGCGGTCATGGAGCAGTACTTC.

This clone was counted a single time. The gene calls are TRBV7-6 and TRBJ2-7, with 14 bases lining up with TRBD2. CDR3 size: 16 residues. The V gene end was trimmed by 5 bases and the J gene end by 6 bases; junction bases not matched to a gene: 9. CDR1 is SGHVS, CDR2 FNYEAQ, per germline. In DNA form, the CDR3 reads TGTGCCAGCAGCCCCGGGACTAGCGGGAGTACAGGCGAGCAGTACTTC. This gives the protein CASSPGTSGSTGEQYF.

The chain couples TRBV5-8 to TRBJ1-1; 8 bases are shared with TRBD1. Germline V lookup: CDR1 SGHTS, CDR2 YDEGEE. The CDR3 contains 17 residues. J gave up 0 bases and V 0 bases, and 7 bases lay outside the gene matches. The CDR3 DNA is TGTGCCAGCAGCTTGGGGGACAGGATAATCATGAACACTGAAGCTTTCTTT. Translated, it gives CASSLGDRIIMNTEAFF.